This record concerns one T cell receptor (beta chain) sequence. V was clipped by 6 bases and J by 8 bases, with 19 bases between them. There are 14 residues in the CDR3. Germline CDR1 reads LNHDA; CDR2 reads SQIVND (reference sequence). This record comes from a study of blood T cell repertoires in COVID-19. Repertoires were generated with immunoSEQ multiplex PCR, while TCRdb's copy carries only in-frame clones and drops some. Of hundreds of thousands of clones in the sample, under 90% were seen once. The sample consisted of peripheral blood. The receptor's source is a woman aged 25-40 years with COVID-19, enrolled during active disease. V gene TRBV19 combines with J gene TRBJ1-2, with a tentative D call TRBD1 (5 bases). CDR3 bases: TGTGCCAGTAGGATGGGGGGAACGGAGGTAGGCTACACCTTC. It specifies CASRMGGTEVGYTF.